The 4 T cell receptor beta chains in this list originate from one sample, sequenced in a study of identical twins. TCRdb re-called the 5' RACE reads with MiXCR, one entry per CDR3 protein. The table records fewer than 900,000 distinct CDR3 sequences, 21% of them present only once. These sequences were also reported in another study, on T cells expressing NK-cell markers.

The source material was PBMCs. The receptors come from a woman younger than 30 in good health.

A remark on this clonotype: Just one base apart from a much larger clone, this may be a read error. The chain links TRBV5-1 to TRBJ2-7, with 8 bases lining up with TRBD1. The germline CDR1 and CDR2 sequences are SGHRS and YFSETQ. This CDR3 region has 14 residues. The CDR3 nucleotides read TGCGCCAGCAGCCTGGGACAGGCGCCCTACCAGCAGTACTTC. It is translated as CASSLGQAPYQQYF. Full variable domain (remainder filled in from reference TRBV5-1 and TRBJ2-7): KAGVTQTPRYLIKTRGQQVTLSCSPISGHRSVSWYQQTPGQGLQFLFEYFSETQRNKGNFPGRFSGRQFSNSRSEMNVSTLELGDSALYLCASSLGQAPYQQYFGPGTRLTVT.

In its sample, this clonotype was seen a few times. The chain couples TRBV20-1 to TRBJ2-5; possible D gene TRBD2, 5 bases. CDR3 length equals 11 residues. Trimming cost V 3 bases and J 13 bases, with 15 bases left between them. CDR1 and CDR2 (germline): DFQATT, SNEGSKA (reference sequence). The CDR3 sequence: CSASYSAHLYF. In nucleotides, the CDR3 is TGCAGTGCTAGTTATAGCGCTCATTTGTACTTC.

In this sample, this clonotype turned up many times. The V call is TRBV12-3 or TRBV12-4, the J call TRBJ2-2; the D gene is possibly TRBD1 (5 bases). There are 12 residues in the CDR3. Trimming took 4 bases from V and 11 from J, leaving 11 bases between them. The CDR3: CASSSGQGELFF. DNA for the CDR3: TGTGCCAGCAGTTCCGGGCAGGGAGAGCTGTTTTTT.

The rearrangement uses TRBV6-1 and TRBJ1-2, with D perhaps TRBD1 (5 bases). There are 15 residues in the CDR3. Trimming removed 6 bases from V and 5 bases from J, with 19 bases in between. The germline CDR1 and CDR2 sequences are MNHNS and SASEGT. The CDR3 DNA reads as TGTGCCAGCAGCGCCCTGGGGCGATTTGGGTATGGCTACACCTTC. It translates to CASSALGRFGYGYTF.